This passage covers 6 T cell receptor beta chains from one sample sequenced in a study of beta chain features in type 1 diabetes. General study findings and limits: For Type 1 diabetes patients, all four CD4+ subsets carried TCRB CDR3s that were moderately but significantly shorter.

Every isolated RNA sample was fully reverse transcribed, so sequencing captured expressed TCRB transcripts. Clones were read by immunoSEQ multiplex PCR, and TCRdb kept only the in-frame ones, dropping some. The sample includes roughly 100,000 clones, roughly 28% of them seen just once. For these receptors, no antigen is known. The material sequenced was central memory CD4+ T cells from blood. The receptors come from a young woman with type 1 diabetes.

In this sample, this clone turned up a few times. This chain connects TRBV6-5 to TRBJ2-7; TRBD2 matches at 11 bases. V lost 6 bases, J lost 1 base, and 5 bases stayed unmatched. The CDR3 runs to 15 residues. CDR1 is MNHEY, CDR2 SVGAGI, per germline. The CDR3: CASSKLAGDSYEQYV. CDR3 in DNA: TGTGCCAGCAGCAAACTAGCGGGAGATTCCTACGAGCAGTACGTC.

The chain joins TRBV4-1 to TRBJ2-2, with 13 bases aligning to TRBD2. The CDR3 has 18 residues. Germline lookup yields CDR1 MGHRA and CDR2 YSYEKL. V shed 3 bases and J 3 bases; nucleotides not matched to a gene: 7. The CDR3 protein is CASSQPGLAGSDTGELFF. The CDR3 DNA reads TGCGCCAGCAGCCAGCCGGGACTAGCGGGATCCGACACCGGGGAGCTGTTTTTT.

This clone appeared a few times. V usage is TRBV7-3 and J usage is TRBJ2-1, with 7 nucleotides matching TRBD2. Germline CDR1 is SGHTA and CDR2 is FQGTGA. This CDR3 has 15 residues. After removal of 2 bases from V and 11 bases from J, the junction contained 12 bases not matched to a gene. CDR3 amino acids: CASSLGGGLIEKQFF. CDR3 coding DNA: TGTGCCAGCAGCTTAGGGGGGGGACTAATCGAAAAGCAGTTCTTC.

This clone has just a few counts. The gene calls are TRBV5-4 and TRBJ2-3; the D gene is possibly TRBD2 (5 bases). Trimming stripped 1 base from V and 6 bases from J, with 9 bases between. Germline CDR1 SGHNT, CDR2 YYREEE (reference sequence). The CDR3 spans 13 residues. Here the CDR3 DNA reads TGTGCCAGCAGCTTGTCGGGGTCCGATACGCAGTATTTT. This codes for CASSLSGSDTQYF.

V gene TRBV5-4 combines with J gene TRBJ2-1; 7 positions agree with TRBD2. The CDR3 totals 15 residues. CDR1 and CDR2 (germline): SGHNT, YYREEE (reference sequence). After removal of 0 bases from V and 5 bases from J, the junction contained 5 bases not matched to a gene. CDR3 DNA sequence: TGTGCCAGCAGCTTGGATAGCGGGCGTCACAATGAGCAGTTCTTC. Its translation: CASSLDSGRHNEQFF.

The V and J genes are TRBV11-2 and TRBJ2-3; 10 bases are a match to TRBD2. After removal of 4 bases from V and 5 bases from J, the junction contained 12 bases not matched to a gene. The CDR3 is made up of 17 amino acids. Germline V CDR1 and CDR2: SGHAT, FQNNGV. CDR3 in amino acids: CASSYRLAGVAGDTQYF. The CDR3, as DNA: TGTGCCAGCAGCTACCGACTAGCGGGTGTGGCGGGAGATACGCAGTATTTT.